The rows below give T cell receptor beta chains drawn from one sample of a study of technical replicates of blood from several donors. This table comes from immunoSEQ multiplex PCR, and its TCRdb copy is limited to in-frame clones, with some not included. The table records about 69,000 clones, roughly 88% of them present only once. Source material: PBMCs. All receptors come from a human donor in good health. Some clones in this sample may be carry-over from other donors' samples. The CDR3 runs from the conserved cysteine through the conserved F or W. The D gene is left open where the match is weak. The size entry is marked missing in some rows and otherwise reads once, few, many or a size class.

abundance: -
v_gene: TRBV5-1
d_gene: TRBD1
j_gene: TRBJ2-5
CDR3aa: CASSWGGQGQETQYF
CDR3nt: TGCGCCAGCAGCTGGGGGGGACAGGGCCAAGAGACCCAGTACTTC

abundance: -
v_gene: TRBV5-6
d_gene: -
j_gene: TRBJ2-7
CDR3aa: CASSSTLRGLNEQYF
CDR3nt: TGTGCCAGCAGCTCGACCCTCAGGGGTCTCAACGAGCAGTACTTC

abundance: -
v_gene: TRBV5-1
d_gene: -
j_gene: TRBJ2-7
CDR3aa: CASSLAVETYEQYF
CDR3nt: TGCGCCAGCAGCTTGGCAGTGGAGACCTACGAGCAGTACTTC

abundance: -
v_gene: TRBV10-2
d_gene: TRBD2
j_gene: TRBJ2-1
CDR3aa: CASTPTSSRSYNEQFF
CDR3nt: TGCGCCAGCACTCCGACTAGCTCGAGGTCCTACAATGAGCAGTTCTTC

abundance: -
v_gene: TRBV9
d_gene: -
j_gene: TRBJ1-2
CDR3aa: CASSVGWEGVYGYTF
CDR3nt: TGTGCCAGCAGCGTAGGGTGGGAGGGGGTCTATGGCTACACCTTC

abundance: -
v_gene: TRBV7-9
d_gene: -
j_gene: TRBJ2-5
CDR3aa: CASSLPLAGRGETQYF
CDR3nt: TGTGCCAGCAGCCTCCCGTTGGCGGGACGAGGGGAGACCCAGTACTTC

abundance: -
v_gene: TRBV6-5
d_gene: TRBD1
j_gene: TRBJ1-4
CDR3aa: CASRRGLMEKLFF
CDR3nt: TGTGCCAGCAGAAGGGGGCTGATGGAAAAACTGTTTTTT

abundance: -
v_gene: TRBV6-5
d_gene: TRBD2
j_gene: TRBJ2-3
CDR3aa: CASSTLTSLDTQYF
CDR3nt: TGTGCCAGCAGTACATTGACTAGCCTTGATACGCAGTATTTT

abundance: -
v_gene: TRBV20-1
d_gene: -
j_gene: TRBJ1-1
CDR3aa: CSANRVGAFF
CDR3nt: TGCAGTGCTAACAGGGTAGGGGCTTTCTTT

abundance: -
v_gene: TRBV2
d_gene: -
j_gene: TRBJ2-2
CDR3aa: CASRGGGRDTGELFF
CDR3nt: TGTGCCAGCAGAGGAGGAGGCCGTGACACCGGGGAGCTGTTTTTT

abundance: once
v_gene: TRBV7-2
d_gene: TRBD2
j_gene: TRBJ2-5
CDR3aa: CASSLLAAQETQYF
CDR3nt: TGTGCCAGCAGCCTACTAGCGGCACAAGAGACCCAGTACTTC

abundance: few
v_gene: TRBV19
d_gene: -
j_gene: TRBJ2-5
CDR3aa: CASSPQGIQETQYF
CDR3nt: TGTGCCAGTAGTCCCCAGGGAATCCAAGAGACCCAGTACTTC

abundance: -
v_gene: TRBV19
d_gene: -
j_gene: TRBJ2-1
CDR3aa: CASSPGLRSEQFF
CDR3nt: TGTGCCAGTAGTCCGGGACTGAGAAGTGAGCAGTTCTTC